This record concerns one TCR beta chain sequence. The table came from immunoSEQ multiplex PCR; TCRdb's copy has only in-frame clones and leaves some out. This table has about 600,000 clones, roughly 95% appearing once. This sample was taken from a study of shared clonotypes between healthy human individuals. In the naive CD8 group, cells lacked CD45RO and were positively selected for CCR7, so terminally differentiated effector memory CD45RA+ cells were left out. This CDR3 has 13 residues. The germline gives CDR1 MNHEY, CDR2 SMNVEV (reference sequence). V lost 6 bases, J lost 1 base, and 9 bases lay in between.

This sequence joins TRBV27 and TRBJ1-2, with D hard to call. Material: naive CD8+ T cells sorted from blood. The sequence was collected from a woman aged 25 to 39 in good health. The DNA for the CDR3 is TGTGCCAGCAGCCATGACAATAACTATGGCTACACCTTC. Translated, it gives CASSHDNNYGYTF.